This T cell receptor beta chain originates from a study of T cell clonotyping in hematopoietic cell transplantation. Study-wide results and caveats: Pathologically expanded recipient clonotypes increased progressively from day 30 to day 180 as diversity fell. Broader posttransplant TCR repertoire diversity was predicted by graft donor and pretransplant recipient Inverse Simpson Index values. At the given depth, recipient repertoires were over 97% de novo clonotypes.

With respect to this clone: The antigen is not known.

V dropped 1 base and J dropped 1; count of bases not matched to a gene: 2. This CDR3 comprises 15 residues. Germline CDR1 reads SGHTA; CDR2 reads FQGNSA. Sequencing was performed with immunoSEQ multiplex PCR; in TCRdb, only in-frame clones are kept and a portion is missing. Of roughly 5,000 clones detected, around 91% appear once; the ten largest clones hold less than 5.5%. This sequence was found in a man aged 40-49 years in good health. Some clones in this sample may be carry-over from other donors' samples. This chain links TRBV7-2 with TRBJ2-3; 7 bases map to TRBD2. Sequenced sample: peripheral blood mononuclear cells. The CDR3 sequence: CASSLGAGGTDTQYF. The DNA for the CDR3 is TGTGCCAGCAGCTTAGGGGCGGGGGGCACAGATACGCAGTATTTT.